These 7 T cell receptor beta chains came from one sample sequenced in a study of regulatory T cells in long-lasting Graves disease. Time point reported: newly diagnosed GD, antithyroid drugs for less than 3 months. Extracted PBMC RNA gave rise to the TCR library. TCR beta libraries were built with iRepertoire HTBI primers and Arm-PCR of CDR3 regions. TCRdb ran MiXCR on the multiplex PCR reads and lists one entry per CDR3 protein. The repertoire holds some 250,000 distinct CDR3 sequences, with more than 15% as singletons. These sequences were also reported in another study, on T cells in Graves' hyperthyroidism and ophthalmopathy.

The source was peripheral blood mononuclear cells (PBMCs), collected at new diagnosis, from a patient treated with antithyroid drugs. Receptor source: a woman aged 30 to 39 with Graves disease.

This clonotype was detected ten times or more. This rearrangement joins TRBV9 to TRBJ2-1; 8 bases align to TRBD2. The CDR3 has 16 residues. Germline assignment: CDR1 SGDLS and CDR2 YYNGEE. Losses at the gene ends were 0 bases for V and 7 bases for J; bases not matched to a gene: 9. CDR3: CASSVGAGAGGNEQFF. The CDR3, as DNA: TGTGCCAGCAGCGTAGGAGCGGGGGCCGGGGGGAATGAGCAGTTCTTC.

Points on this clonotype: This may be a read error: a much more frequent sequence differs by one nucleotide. CDR3 region: CASSPSGGFNYGCTF. Here the CDR3 DNA reads TGTGCCAGCAGCCCTTCAGGAGGGTTTAACTATGGCTGCACCTTC. The chain carries TRBV7-9 and TRBJ1-2; D uncertain. Germline V lookup: CDR1 SEHNR, CDR2 FQNEAQ (reference sequence). This CDR3 spans 15 amino acids.

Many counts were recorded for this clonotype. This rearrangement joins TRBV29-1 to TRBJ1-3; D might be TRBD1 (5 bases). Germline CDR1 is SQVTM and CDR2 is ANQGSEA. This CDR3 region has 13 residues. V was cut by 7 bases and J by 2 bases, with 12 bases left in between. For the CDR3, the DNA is TGCAGCGCCGTGACAGTCGCTGGAAACACCATATATTTT. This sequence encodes CSAVTVAGNTIYF.

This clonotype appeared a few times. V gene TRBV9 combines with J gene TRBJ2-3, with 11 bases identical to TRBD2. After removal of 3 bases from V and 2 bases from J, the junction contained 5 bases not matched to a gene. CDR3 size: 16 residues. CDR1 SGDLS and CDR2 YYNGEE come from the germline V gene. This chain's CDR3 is CASSASSGGNTDTQYF. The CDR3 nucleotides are TGTGCCAGCAGCGCGTCTAGCGGGGGGAACACAGATACGCAGTATTTT.

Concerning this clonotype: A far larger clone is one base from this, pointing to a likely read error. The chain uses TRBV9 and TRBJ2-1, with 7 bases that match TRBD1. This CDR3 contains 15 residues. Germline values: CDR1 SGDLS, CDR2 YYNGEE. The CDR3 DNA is TGTGCCAGCAGTAAAAACAGGGGATCCTACGATGAGCAGTTCTTC. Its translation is CASSKNRGSYDEQFF. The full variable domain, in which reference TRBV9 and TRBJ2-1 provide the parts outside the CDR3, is DSGVTQTPKHLITATGQRVTLRCSPRSGDLSVYWYQQSLDQGLQFLIQYYNGEERAKGNILERFSAQQFPDLHSELNLSSLELGDSALYFCASSKNRGSYDEQFFGPGTRLTVL.

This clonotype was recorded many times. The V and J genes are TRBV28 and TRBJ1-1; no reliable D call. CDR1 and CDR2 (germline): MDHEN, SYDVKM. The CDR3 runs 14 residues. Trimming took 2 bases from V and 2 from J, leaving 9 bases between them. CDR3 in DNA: TGTGCCAGCAGTTTAGGAGGTCCCAACACTGAAGCTTTCTTT. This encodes CASSLGGPNTEAFF.

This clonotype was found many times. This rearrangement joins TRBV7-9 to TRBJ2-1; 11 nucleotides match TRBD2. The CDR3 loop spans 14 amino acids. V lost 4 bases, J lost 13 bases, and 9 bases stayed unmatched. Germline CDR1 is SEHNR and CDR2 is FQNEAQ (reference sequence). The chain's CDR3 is CASSSRGLAGGQFF. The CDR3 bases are TGTGCCAGCAGCTCCAGGGGGCTAGCGGGGGGCCAGTTCTTC.